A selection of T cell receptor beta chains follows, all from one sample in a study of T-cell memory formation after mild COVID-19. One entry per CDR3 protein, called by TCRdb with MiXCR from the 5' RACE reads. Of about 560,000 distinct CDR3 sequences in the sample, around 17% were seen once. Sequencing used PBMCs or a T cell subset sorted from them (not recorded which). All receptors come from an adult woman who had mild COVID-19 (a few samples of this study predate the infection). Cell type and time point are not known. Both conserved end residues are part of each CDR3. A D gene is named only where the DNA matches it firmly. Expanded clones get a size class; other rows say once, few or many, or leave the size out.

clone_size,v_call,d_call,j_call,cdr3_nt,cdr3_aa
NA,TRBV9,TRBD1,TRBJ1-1,TGTGCCAGCAGCCCTAGACAGGGTGGGTTCGCTGAAGCTTTCTTT,CASSPRQGGFAEAFF
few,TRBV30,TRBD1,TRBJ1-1,TGTGCCTGGAGCAAACGGGACAGCTATGTCAACACTGAAGCTTTCTTT,CAWSKRDSYVNTEAFF
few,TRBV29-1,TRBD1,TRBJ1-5,TGCAGCGTTGCACCGGGACAGAATCAGCCCCAGCATTTT,CSVAPGQNQPQHF
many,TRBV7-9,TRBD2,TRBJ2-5,TGTGCCAGCAGCTCAGGATTAGCGGGAGGGCCGAGGGAGACCCAGTACTTC,CASSSGLAGGPRETQYF
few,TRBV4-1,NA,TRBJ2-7,TGCGCCAGCAGCCAAGAACGGGGGACCCACGAGCAGTACTTC,CASSQERGTHEQYF
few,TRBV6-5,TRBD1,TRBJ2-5,TGTGCCAGCAGTTACGAGGGGACAGGGCTGGAGACCCAGTACTTC,CASSYEGTGLETQYF
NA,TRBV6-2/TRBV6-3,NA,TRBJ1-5,TGTGCCAGCAGTTCCATAACGGGGGGTTTCGGGAAGCCCCAGCATTTT,CASSSITGGFGKPQHF
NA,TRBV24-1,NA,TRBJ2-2,TGTGCCACCGCACTGGGGAGCACCGTGGAGCTGTTTTTT,CATALGSTVELFF
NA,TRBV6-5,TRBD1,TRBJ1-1,TGTGCCAGCAGTTATCAGGGACAGGGAAACACTGAAGCTTTCTTT,CASSYQGQGNTEAFF
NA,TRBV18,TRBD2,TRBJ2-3,TGTGCCAGCTCACCCTCCGGTCTAGCGGGACCCCCTTCGCAGTATTTT,CASSPSGLAGPPSQYF
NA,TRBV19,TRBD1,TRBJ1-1,TGTGCCAGTAGTATGGAGACAGGGTCGGCTGAAGCTTTCTTT,CASSMETGSAEAFF
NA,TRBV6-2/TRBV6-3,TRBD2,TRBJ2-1,TGTGCCAGCAGAACCTGGGGATTAGCGGGAGGAATAAACAATGAGCAGTTCTTC,CASRTWGLAGGINNEQFF
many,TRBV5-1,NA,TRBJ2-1,TGCGCCAGCAGCTGGGTGCAAAGGGACAAGAGCTCCTACAATGAGCAGTTCTTC,CASSWVQRDKSSYNEQFF
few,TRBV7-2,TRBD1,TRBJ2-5,TGTGCCAGCAGCCTAGGACAGGGTCCAGGTGCCCAGTACTTC,CASSLGQGPGAQYF
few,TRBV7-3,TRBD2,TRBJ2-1,TGTGCCAGCAGCCCCGGTCCTAGCGGCAATGAGCAGTTCTTC,CASSPGPSGNEQFF
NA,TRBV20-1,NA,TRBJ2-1,TGCAGTGCTAGTTGGCGACTGAGATACAATGAGCAGTTCTTC,CSASWRLRYNEQFF
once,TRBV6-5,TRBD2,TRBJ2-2,TGTGCCAGCAGTCGCGCTAGCGGGGGGGTGAAAACCGGGGAGCTGTTTTTT,CASSRASGGVKTGELFF
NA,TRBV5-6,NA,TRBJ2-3,TGTGCCAGCAGTATTGGGGGTCAAGATACGCAGTATTTT,CASSIGGQDTQYF
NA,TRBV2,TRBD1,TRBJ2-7,TGTGCCAGCAGCGAAGGGACAGGAGGCGAGCAGTACTTC,CASSEGTGGEQYF
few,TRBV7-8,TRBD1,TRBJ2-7,TGTGCCAGCAAACCAGGGACAGGGAGAGGCGAGCAGTACTTC,CASKPGTGRGEQYF
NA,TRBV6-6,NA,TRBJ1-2,TGTGCCAGCAGTTACCCCGGCCGAGACCATGGCTACACCTTC,CASSYPGRDHGYTF
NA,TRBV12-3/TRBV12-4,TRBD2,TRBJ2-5,TGTGCCAGCAGTTTAGACCGACTAGCGGGGTTGGAGACCCAGTACTTC,CASSLDRLAGLETQYF
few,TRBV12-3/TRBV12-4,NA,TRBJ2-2,TGTGCCAGCACCCCAGGGAAGATTACCGGGGAGCTGTTTTTT,CASTPGKITGELFF
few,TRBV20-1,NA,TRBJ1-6,TGCAGTGCTAACGTAGGGGGGACCTCCTATAATTCACCCCTCCACTTT,CSANVGGTSYNSPLHF
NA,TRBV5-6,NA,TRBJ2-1,TGTGCCAGCAGCTTGGTAGTCGGAGGGGTGGGGTCGCAGTTCTTC,CASSLVVGGVGSQFF
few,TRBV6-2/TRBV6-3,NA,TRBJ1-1,TGTGCCGCCAGGGAGGAGAACACTGAAGCTTTCTTT,CAAREENTEAFF
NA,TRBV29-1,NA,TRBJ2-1,TGCAGCGTTTCCGGGGGCCTAACCTACAATGAGCAGTTCTTC,CSVSGGLTYNEQFF
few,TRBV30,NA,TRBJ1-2,TGTGCCTGGAGCGAAGCTTATGGCTACACCTTC,CAWSEAYGYTF
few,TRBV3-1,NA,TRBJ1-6,TGTGCCAGCAGCCCTCACCCCGGATCACCCCTCCACTTT,CASSPHPGSPLHF
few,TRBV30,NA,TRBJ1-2,TGTGCCTGGAATAACCCCCGCGAGGGGGGGAACTATGGCTACACCTTC,CAWNNPREGGNYGYTF
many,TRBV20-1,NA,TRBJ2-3,TGCAGTGCTAGCAAGTGGGGGGCGTCGGGAGATACGCAGTATTTT,CSASKWGASGDTQYF
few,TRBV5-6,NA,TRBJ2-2,TGTGCCAGCAGCCTCCTCGGGTCCGGGTTTGGTGGCGGGGAGCTGTTTTTT,CASSLLGSGFGGGELFF
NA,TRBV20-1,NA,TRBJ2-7,TGCAGTGCTAGCGGGCTGGGCGAGCAGTACTTC,CSASGLGEQYF
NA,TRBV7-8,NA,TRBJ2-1,TGTGCGATCCACGGACTTGGGCAGGGCTACAATGAGCAGTTCTTC,CAIHGLGQGYNEQFF
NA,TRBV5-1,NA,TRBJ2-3,TGCGCCAGCAGCTTGGGACGGGACTCCCGTTCGCACACAGATACGCAGTATTTT,CASSLGRDSRSHTDTQYF
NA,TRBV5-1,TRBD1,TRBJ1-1,TGCGCCAGCAGCTTGGGGTCCGGGACAGGGAACACTGAAGCTTTCTTT,CASSLGSGTGNTEAFF
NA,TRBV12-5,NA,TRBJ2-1,TGTGCTAGTGGTTTGGGAAACAATGAGCAGTTCTTC,CASGLGNNEQFF
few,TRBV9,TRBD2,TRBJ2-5,TGTGCCAGCAGCGTAGACGTCCGGGGGGGTGCGGAGACCCAGTACTTC,CASSVDVRGGAETQYF
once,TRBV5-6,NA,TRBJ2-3,TGTGCCAGCAGCTTGGCTAATCCAGATACGCAGTATTTT,CASSLANPDTQYF
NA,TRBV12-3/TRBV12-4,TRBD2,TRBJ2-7,TGTGCCAGCAGTTTAGCACTAGCGGGGGTTTCAACTCCCTACGAGCAGTACTTC,CASSLALAGVSTPYEQYF
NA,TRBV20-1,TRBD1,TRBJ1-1,TGCAGTGCCCAAACCGGGACAGCGAGTAACACTGAAGCTTTCTTT,CSAQTGTASNTEAFF
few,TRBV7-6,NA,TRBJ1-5,TGTGCCAGCAGCTTGGGCTATCATCAGCCCCAGCATTTT,CASSLGYHQPQHF
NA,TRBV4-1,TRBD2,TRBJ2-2,TGCGCCAGCAGCCGAGGACTAGCGGGGGGGCTATTGGCCGGGGAGCTGTTTTTT,CASSRGLAGGLLAGELFF